A selection of T cell receptor beta chains follows, all from one sample in a study of blood T cell repertoires in COVID-19. Some clones are missing from TCRdb's copy, which holds only in-frame ones; the method was immunoSEQ multiplex PCR. In the table there are about 280,000 clones, 88% of which are singletons. Source material: peripheral blood. Receptors originate from a man between 18 and 29 years old with active or convalescent COVID-19. CDR3s include the opening cysteine and the closing phenylalanine or tryptophan. Fields, in order: D gene, V gene, CDR3 protein. The D gene is left open where the match is weak.

TRBD1 | TRBV5-4 | CASRPQEGADGYTF
- | TRBV29-1 | CSGGAGNVLDTQYF
TRBD2 | TRBV7-8 | CASSAGPASGGRAGELFF
- | TRBV4-1 | CASSQDHEPLPREQYF
- | TRBV11-2 | CASTTLRGRTSGNTIYF
TRBD2 | TRBV5-1 | CASSARSSGGFYNEQFF
TRBD1 | TRBV19 | CASSTWTGWGTEAFF
- | TRBV10-2 | CASMRGGQSPLHF
- | TRBV5-1 | CASSLGLGADTQYF
- | TRBV7-6 | CASSSDRSNYGYTF
- | TRBV30 | CAWSVPVCRFTEAFF
TRBD2 | TRBV6-6 | CASSSALGGVRNEQFF
- | TRBV4-1 | CASTGITNGHEQFF
- | TRBV6-2/TRBV6-3 | CASSYPTANTEAFF
TRBD1 | TRBV7-8 | CASSSTGGRSGNTIYF